This T cell receptor beta chain was identified in a study of glioma-infiltrating T cells after dendritic cell vaccination (dated by TCRdb to 2016 to 2017). Looking at the study overall: Of the 15 glioblastoma patients in the cohort, all drawn from Phase I and II dendritic cell vaccination trials, 9 were newly diagnosed and 6 had recurrent disease. Autologous tumor lysate-pulsed dendritic cell vaccination was administered to the patients between 2003 and 2012. The vaccine consisted of monocyte-derived dendritic cells cultured approximately 7 days with IL-4 and GM-CSF, then pulsed overnight with autologous tumor lysate. Each patient got three intradermal injections of the dendritic cell vaccine, spaced at biweekly intervals, in the arm below the axilla. In glioblastoma patients vaccinated with dendritic cells, deep sequencing of TCR beta CDR3 regions served to measure the amount of tumor-infiltrating lymphocytes and to compare repertoires between tumor and blood. Survival after dendritic cell vaccination was correlated with TCR sequencing metrics such as TIL content and the overlap between tumor and blood repertoires.

Comment on this clone: The antigen this receptor binds is unknown. No qualities accompany the bases; no much larger clone lies one base away.

In the paper's terms, the time point label means: after dendritic cell vaccination, including at tumor progression/relapse. To be selected, patients needed enough residual fresh-frozen tumor tissue and more than two years of available survival data. Although molecular status otherwise differed among the glioblastoma patients, no patient had an isocitrate dehydrogenase mutation. PBMC were collected before vaccination, two weeks after the third vaccination, and at tumor progression if tumor progression occurred. The Qiagen DNeasy Blood extraction Kit was used to extract genomic DNA. The immunoSEQ assay amplified TCRB CDR3 regions from approximately 1.8 micrograms of genomic DNA, or from all available DNA when less than that amount was available. The multiplex PCR relied on 60 forward primers for TCR V beta segments and 13 reverse primers for J beta segments. Synthetic control templates were spiked into each sample at limiting dilution to estimate reads per starting template. Sequencing produced 87 bp reads on the Illumina HiSeq System. Concerning the study's data processing: To remove PCR and sequencing errors, closely related sequences were merged with a nearest neighbor algorithm. TCR overlap was measured as the percentage of unique tumor TCR beta sequences that were also present in the peripheral blood of the same patient. Entries here come from immuneACCESS through TCRdb and include only in-frame sequences with V and J called. Some clones fail to appear in such tables; in the studies checked, an unresolved V gene covers under half of the shortfall, and the cause of the remainder is unknown. V and J calls and clone size come straight from that table; D and trimming were deduced from the DNA. This sample comprises roughly 80,000 clones, around nine tenths of them detected only once. Together, the top ten hold approximately 2.1% of the sample.

The CDR3 covers 17 residues, taking in both the cysteine and the phenylalanine. The CDR3 DNA has 51 bases and is translated from base 1. Relative to germline, V is 3 bases shorter and J is 3 bases shorter, with 19 bases between their ends. CDR1 and CDR2 are drawn from the germline V gene: SGHDT, YYEEEE. Study-level results and caveats: The cohort was small and heterogeneous, only a few patients had full blood and tumor sets, and even fewer had initial-recurrent tumor pairs. No direct relationship between TCR clonality and survival was found, suggesting that a diverse polyclonal response may matter. After dendritic cell vaccination, a higher estimated pretreatment TIL content predicted longer time to progression and longer overall survival. The three-group TCR overlap response model was characterized as speculative, and prospective validation of the model was stated to be required.

This specimen was blood, taken after dendritic cell vaccination. The clonotype comes from a human donor with glioblastoma. The chain joins TRBV5-6 to TRBJ2-1, and possibly TRBD1, on 7 matching bases. CDR3 sequence: CASSSSLTGRHYNEQFF. The DNA sequence follows: TGTGCCAGCAGCTCCTCTTTGACAGGGAGGCACTACAATGAGCAGTTCTTC.